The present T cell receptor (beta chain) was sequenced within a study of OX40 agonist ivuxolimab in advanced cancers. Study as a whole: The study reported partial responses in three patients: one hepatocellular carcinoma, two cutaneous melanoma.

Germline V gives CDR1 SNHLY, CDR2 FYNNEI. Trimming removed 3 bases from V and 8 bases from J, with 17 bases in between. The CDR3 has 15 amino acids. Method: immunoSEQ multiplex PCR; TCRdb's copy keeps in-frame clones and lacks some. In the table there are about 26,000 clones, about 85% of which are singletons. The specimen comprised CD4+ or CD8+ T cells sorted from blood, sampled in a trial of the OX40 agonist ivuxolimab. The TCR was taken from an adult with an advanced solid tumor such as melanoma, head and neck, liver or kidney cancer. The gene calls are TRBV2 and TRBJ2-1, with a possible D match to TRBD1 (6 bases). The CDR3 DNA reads TGTGCCAGCAGTGATGTCTACAGGGTTATCGATGAGCAGTTCTTC. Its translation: CASSDVYRVIDEQFF.